These T cell receptor beta chains were read from a single sample in a study of blood T cell repertoires in COVID-19. Profiled with immunoSEQ multiplex PCR; TCRdb holds only in-frame clones, not every one. The sample holds 150,000 to 200,000 clones, about three quarters seen once. The sequenced sample consisted of peripheral blood. The receptors were sampled from a woman between 45 and 65 years old with active or convalescent COVID-19. CDR3s include the opening cysteine and the closing phenylalanine or tryptophan. The D gene is left open where the match is weak. Some rows have no size entry. The others give once, few or many, or a class for an expanded clone.

V gene	D gene	clone size	J gene	CDR3 protein	CDR3 DNA
TRBV4-2	TRBD2	once	TRBJ2-2	CASSQEAAGGTNTGELFF	TGTGCCAGCAGCCAAGAGGCAGCGGGGGGAACGAACACCGGGGAGCTGTTTTTT
TRBV29-1	NA	NA	TRBJ1-1	CSVVSSNTEAFF	TGCAGCGTTGTCTCCTCGAACACTGAAGCTTTCTTT
TRBV5-1	NA	NA	TRBJ1-1	CASSLETPDLNTEAFF	TGCGCCAGCAGCTTGGAAACCCCCGACTTGAACACTGAAGCTTTCTTT
TRBV29-1	NA	NA	TRBJ1-2	CTLSKGTGANYGYTF	TGCACCTTATCCAAAGGGACGGGAGCTAACTATGGCTACACCTTC
TRBV25-1	NA	NA	TRBJ2-7	CASSGLVAYEQYF	TGTGCCAGCAGTGGGCTGGTTGCCTACGAGCAGTACTTC
TRBV28	NA	NA	TRBJ2-3	CASSSRGHTTDTQYF	TGTGCCAGCAGTTCCAGGGGACATACCACAGATACGCAGTATTTT
TRBV5-4	NA	many	TRBJ2-7	CASSLAVGSSYEQYF	TGTGCCAGCAGCTTGGCCGTTGGGAGCTCCTACGAGCAGTACTTC
TRBV30	TRBD2	NA	TRBJ2-1	CAWTGGSSYNEQFF	TGTGCCTGGACGGGCGGGAGTTCCTACAATGAGCAGTTCTTC
TRBV10-3	NA	NA	TRBJ1-2	CAISESQYYGYTF	TGTGCCATCAGTGAGTCGCAGTACTATGGCTACACCTTC
TRBV4-3	NA	NA	TRBJ2-5	CASSQDGAGRETQYF	TGCGCCAGCAGCCAAGACGGGGCAGGGAGGGAGACCCAGTACTTC